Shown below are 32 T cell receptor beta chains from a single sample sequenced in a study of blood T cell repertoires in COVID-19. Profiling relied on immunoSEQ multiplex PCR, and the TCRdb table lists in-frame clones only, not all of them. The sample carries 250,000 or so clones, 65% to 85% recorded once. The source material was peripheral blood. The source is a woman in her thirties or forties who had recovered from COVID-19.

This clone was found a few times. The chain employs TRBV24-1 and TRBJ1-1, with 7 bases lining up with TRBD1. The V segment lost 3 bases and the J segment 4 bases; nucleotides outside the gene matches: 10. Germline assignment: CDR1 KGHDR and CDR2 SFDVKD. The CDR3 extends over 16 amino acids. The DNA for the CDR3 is TGTGCCACCAGTGATGGGCGACAGGGCAGGGGCACTGAAGCTTTCTTT. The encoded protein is CATSDGRQGRGTEAFF.

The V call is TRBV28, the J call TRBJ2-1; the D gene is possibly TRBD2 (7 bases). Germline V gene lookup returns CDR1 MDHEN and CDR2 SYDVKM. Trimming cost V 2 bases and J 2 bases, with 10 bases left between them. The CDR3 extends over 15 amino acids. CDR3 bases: TGTGCCAGCAGTTTACGGCGGGGGCCCTACAATGAGCAGTTCTTC. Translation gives CASSLRRGPYNEQFF.

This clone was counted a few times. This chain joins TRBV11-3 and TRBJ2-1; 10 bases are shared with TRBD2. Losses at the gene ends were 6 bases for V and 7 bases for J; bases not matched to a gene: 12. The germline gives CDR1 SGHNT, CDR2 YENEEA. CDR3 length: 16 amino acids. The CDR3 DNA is TGTGCCAGCAGTCTAGCGGGGGCGTGGGGGTTGAATGAGCAGTTCTTC. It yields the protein CASSLAGAWGLNEQFF.

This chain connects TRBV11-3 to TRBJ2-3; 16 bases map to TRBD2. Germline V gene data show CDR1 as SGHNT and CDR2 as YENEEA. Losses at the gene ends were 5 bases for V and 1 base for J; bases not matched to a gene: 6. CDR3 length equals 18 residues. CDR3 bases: TGTGCCAGCAGCCCAGGGACTAGCGGGGGGGTGGGCACAGATACGCAGTATTTT. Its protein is CASSPGTSGGVGTDTQYF.

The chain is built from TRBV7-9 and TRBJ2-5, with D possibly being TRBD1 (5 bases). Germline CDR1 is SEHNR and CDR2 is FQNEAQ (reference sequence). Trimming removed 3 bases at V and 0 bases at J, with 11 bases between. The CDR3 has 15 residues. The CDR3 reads CASSLQGQYQETQYF. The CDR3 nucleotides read TGTGCCAGCAGCTTGCAGGGCCAATACCAAGAGACCCAGTACTTC.

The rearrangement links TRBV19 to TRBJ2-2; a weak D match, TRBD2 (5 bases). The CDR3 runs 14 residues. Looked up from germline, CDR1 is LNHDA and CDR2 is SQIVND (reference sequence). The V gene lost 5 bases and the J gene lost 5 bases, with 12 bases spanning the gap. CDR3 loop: CASSSTRFTGELFF. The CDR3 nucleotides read TGTGCCAGTAGTTCAACTAGGTTTACCGGGGAGCTGTTTTTT.

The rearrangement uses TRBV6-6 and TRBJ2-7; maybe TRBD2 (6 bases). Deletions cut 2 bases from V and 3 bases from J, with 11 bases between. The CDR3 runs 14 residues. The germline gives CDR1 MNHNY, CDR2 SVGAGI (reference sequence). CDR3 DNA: TGTGCCAGCAGTTACGGGCGGGGCAGCTACGAGCAGTACTTC. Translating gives CASSYGRGSYEQYF.

The CDR3 region has the DNA TGCGCCAGCAGCTTGGTGTTCCGCAGCTCTGGGGCCAACGTCCTGACTTTC. Translating gives CASSLVFRSSGANVLTF. The genes are TRBV5-1 and TRBJ2-6; D not certain. CDR3 length equals 17 residues. Trimming shortened V by 0 bases and J by 0 bases, and 10 bases separated the two germline ends. Germline V lookup: CDR1 SGHRS, CDR2 YFSETQ.

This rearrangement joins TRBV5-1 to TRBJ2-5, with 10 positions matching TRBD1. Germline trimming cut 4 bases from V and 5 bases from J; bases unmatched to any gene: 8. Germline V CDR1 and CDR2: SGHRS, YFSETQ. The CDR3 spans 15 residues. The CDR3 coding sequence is TGCGCCAGCAGCGGATACGGGACAGGGGAGGAGACCCAGTACTTC. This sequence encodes CASSGYGTGEETQYF.

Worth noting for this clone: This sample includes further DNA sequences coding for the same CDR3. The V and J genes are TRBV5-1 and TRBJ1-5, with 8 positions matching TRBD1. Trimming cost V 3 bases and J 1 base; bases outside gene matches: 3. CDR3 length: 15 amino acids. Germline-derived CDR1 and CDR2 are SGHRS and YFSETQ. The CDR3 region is CASSSGQGSNQPQHF. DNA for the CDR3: TGCGCCAGCAGCTCAGGACAGGGCAGCAATCAGCCCCAGCATTTT.

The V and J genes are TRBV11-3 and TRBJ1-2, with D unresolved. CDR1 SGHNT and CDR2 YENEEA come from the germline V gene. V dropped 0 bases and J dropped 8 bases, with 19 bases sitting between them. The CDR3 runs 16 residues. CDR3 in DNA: TGTGCCAGCAGCTTAGATCTGCGGGCAGGAGGAGGGGGCTACACCTTC. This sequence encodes CASSLDLRAGGGGYTF.

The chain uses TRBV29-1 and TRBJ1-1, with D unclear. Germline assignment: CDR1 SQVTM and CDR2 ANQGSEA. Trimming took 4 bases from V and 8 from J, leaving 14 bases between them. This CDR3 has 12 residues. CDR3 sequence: CSVGRLGNEAFF. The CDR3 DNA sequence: TGCAGCGTTGGACGACTCGGGAACGAAGCTTTCTTT.

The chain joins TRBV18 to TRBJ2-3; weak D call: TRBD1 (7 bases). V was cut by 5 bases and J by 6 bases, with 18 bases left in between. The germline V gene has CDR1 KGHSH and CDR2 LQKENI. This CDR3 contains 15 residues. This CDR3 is CASSTSRTGGDTQYF. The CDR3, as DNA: TGTGCCAGCTCAACCTCGAGGACAGGAGGGGATACGCAGTATTTT.

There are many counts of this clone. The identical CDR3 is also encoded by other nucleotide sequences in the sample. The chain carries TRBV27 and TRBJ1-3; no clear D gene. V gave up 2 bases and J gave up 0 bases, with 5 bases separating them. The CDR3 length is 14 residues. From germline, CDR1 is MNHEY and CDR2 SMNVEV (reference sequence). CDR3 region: CASSLGPSGNTIYF. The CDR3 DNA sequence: TGTGCCAGCAGTTTAGGCCCCTCTGGAAACACCATATATTTT.

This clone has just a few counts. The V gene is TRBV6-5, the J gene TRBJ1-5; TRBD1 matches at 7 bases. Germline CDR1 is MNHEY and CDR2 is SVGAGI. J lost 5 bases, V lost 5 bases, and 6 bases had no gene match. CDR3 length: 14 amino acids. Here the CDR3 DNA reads TGTGCCAGCAGTCCTACAGGGGTGCATCAGCCCCAGCATTTT. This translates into CASSPTGVHQPQHF.

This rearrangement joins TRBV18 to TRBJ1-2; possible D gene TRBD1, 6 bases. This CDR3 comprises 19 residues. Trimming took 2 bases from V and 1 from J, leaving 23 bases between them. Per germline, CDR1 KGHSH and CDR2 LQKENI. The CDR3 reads CASSPGYGTKVAGNYGYTF. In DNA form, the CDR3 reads TGTGCCAGCTCACCAGGGTATGGGACAAAAGTAGCCGGTAACTATGGCTACACCTTC.

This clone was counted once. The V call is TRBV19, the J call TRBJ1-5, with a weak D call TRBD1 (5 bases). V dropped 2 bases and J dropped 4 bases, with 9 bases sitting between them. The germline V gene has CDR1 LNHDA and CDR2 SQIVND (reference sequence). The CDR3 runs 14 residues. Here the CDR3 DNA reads TGTGCCAGTAGTATACCCCGGACAAATCAGCCCCAGCATTTT. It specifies CASSIPRTNQPQHF.

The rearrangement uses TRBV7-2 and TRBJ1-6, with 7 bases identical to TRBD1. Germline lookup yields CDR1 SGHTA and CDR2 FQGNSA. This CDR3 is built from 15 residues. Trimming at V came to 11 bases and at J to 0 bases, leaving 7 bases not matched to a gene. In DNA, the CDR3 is TGTGCCGTAACAGGGGACGGCTCCTATAATTCACCCCTCCACTTT. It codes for CAVTGDGSYNSPLHF.

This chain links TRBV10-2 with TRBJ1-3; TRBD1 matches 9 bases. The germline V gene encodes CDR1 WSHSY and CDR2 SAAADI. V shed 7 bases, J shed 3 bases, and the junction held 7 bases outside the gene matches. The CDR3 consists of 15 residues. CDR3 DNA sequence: TGCGCCAGCAAACCGGGACAGGGTTTTGGAAACACCATATATTTT. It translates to CASKPGQGFGNTIYF.

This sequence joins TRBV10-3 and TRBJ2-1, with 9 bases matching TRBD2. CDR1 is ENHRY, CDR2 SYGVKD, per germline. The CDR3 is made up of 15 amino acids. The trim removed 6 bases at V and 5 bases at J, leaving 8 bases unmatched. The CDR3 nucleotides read TGTGCCATCAGAGACAGCGGGGGGCGTAACAATGAGCAGTTCTTC. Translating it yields CAIRDSGGRNNEQFF.

Written as DNA, the CDR3 is TGTGCCAGCAAGGGGACAGGTTTCAATACCTTC. Its translation is CASKGTGFNTF. The chain carries TRBV2 and TRBJ1-2, with TRBD1 matching 8 bases. Germline V gene lookup returns CDR1 SNHLY and CDR2 FYNNEI. The V and J ends lost 7 bases and 14 bases, in that order; junction bases with no gene match: 9. The length of the CDR3 is 11 residues.

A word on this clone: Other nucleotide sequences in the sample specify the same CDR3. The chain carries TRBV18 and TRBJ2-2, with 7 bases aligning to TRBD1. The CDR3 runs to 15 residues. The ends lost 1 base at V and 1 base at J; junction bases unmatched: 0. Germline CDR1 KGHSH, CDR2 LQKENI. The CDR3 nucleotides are TGTGCCAGCTCACCACGACAGGGGAACACCGGGGAGCTGTTTTTT. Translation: CASSPRQGNTGELFF.

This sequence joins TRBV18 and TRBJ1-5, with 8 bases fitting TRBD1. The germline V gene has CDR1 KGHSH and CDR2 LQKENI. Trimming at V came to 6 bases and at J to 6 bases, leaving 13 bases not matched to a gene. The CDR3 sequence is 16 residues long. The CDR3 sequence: CASSTPRTGIGQPQHF. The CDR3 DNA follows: TGTGCCAGCTCGACCCCCCGGACAGGGATTGGTCAGCCCCAGCATTTT.

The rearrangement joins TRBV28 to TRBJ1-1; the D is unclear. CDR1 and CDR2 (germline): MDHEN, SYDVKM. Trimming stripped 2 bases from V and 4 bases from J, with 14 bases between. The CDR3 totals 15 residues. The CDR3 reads CASSLDSGYSTEAFF. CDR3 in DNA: TGTGCCAGCAGTTTAGATTCGGGGTATAGCACTGAAGCTTTCTTT.

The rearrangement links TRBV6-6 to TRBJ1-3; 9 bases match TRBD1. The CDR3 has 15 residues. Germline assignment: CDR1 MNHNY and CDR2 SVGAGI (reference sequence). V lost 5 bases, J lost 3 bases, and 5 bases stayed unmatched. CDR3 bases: TGTGCCAGCAGTAAGGACAGGGGTGGTGGAAACACCATATATTTT. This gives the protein CASSKDRGGGNTIYF.

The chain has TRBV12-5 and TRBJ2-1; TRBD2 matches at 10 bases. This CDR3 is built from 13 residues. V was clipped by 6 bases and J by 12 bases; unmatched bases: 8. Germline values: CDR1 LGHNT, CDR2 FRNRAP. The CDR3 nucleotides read TGTGCTAGTGGGCTAGCGGGGGCCCCGGCGCAGTTCTTC. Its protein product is CASGLAGAPAQFF.

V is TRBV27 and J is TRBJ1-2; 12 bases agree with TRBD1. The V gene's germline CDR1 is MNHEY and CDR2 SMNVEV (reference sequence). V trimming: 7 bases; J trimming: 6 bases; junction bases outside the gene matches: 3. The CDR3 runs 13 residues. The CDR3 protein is CASKGTGGDGYTF. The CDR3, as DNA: TGTGCCAGCAAGGGGACAGGGGGCGATGGCTACACCTTC.

Here the CDR3 DNA reads TGTGCCAGCTCACCCGCAGGTGGGACAGCCTTAGGGTCACCCCTCCACTTT. Its protein product is CASSPAGGTALGSPLHF. This rearrangement joins TRBV18 to TRBJ1-6; 7 bases map to TRBD1. V shed 3 bases, J shed 10 bases, and the junction held 15 bases outside the gene matches. The germline V gene has CDR1 KGHSH and CDR2 LQKENI. This CDR3 contains 17 residues.

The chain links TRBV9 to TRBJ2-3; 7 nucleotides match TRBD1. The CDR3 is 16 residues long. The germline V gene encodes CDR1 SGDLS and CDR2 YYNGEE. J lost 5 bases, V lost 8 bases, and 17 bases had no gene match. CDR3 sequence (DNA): TGTGCCAGAACCAAACATTATACTACAGGGGAAGATACGCAGTATTTT. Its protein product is CARTKHYTTGEDTQYF. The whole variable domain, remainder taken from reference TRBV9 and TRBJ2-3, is DSGVTQTPKHLITATGQRVTLRCSPRSGDLSVYWYQQSLDQGLQFLIQYYNGEERAKGNILERFSAQQFPDLHSELNLSSLELGDSALYFCARTKHYTTGEDTQYFGPGTRLTVL.

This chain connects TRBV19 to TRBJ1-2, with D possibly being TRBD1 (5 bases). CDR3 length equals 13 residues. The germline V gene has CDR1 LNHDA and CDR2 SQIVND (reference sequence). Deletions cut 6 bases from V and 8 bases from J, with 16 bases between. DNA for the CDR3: TGTGCCAGTAGACGGGACTCCTACTCCGGCTACACCTTC. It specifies CASRRDSYSGYTF.

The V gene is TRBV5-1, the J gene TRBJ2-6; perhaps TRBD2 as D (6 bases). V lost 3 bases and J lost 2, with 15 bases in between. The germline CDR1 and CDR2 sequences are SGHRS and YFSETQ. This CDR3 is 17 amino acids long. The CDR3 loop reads CASSSTGERTGANVLTF. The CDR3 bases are TGCGCCAGCAGCTCAACGGGGGAGAGGACTGGGGCCAACGTCCTGACTTTC. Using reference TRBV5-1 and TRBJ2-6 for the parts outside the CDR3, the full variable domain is KAGVTQTPRYLIKTRGQQVTLSCSPISGHRSVSWYQQTPGQGLQFLFEYFSETQRNKGNFPGRFSGRQFSNSRSEMNVSTLELGDSALYLCASSSTGERTGANVLTFGAGSRLTVL.

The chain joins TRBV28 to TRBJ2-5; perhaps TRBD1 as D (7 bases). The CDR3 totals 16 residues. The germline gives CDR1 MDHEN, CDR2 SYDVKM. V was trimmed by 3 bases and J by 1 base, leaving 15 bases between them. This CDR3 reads CASSFPAGQLQETQYF. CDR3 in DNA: TGTGCCAGCAGTTTCCCCGCGGGACAGCTCCAAGAGACCCAGTACTTC.